Shown below are 23 T cell receptor beta chains from a single sample sequenced in a study of CD8+ T cells in alopecia areata. Sequencing relied on a cDNA template that was reverse transcribed from extracted RNA. The assay was immunoSEQ multiplex PCR, and TCRdb's table has in-frame clones only and misses some. Of 140,000 to 150,000 clones in the sample, around 50% were seen once. Treatment given: oral pan-JAK inhibitor, 5-10 mg twice daily. The sample here was CD8+ T cells sorted from blood, taken at week 4, from a patient treated with tofacitinib. These receptors were collected from a human donor with alopecia areata.

This clone was observed a single time. The chain carries TRBV9 and TRBJ1-5; 10 positions agree with TRBD1. The CDR3 spans 16 residues. V dropped 7 bases and J dropped 3; count of bases not matched to a gene: 10. CDR1 and CDR2 (germline): SGDLS, YYNGEE. CDR3 residues: CASGPGDRGSNQPQHF. The CDR3 coding sequence is TGTGCCAGCGGCCCGGGGGACAGGGGATCCAATCAGCCCCAGCATTTT.

This chain joins TRBV4-1 and TRBJ2-7; 8 nucleotides agree with TRBD2. Trimming removed 2 bases from V and 4 bases from J; junction bases left unmatched: 7. There are 15 residues in the CDR3. Germline CDR1 and CDR2: MGHRA and YSYEKL. CDR3 region: CASSQLRGGNYEQYF. CDR3 in DNA: TGCGCCAGCAGCCAATTACGGGGGGGAAATTACGAGCAGTACTTC.

This rearrangement joins TRBV15 to TRBJ1-6; D not resolved. This CDR3 spans 15 amino acids. Germline V gene data show CDR1 as LNHNV and CDR2 as YYDKDF (reference sequence). Trimming left V 0 bases short and J 7 bases short, with 10 bases between. In DNA, the CDR3 is TGTGCCACCAGCAGAGAAGGAGGGCTGAATTCACCCCTCCACTTT. Translated: CATSREGGLNSPLHF. Together with reference TRBV15 and TRBJ1-6, the CDR3 gives the full variable domain: DAMVIQNPRYQVTQFGKPVTLSCSQTLNHNVMYWYQQKSSQAPKLLFHYYDKDFNNEADTPDNFQSRRPNTSFCFLDIRSPGLGDTAMYLCATSREGGLNSPLHFGNGTRLTVT.

The chain joins TRBV5-1 to TRBJ2-3; 9 bases map to TRBD2. With 0 bases clipped from V and 8 bases from J, the junction kept 10 bases outside the gene matches. CDR3 length: 16 amino acids. Germline-derived CDR1 and CDR2 are SGHRS and YFSETQ. CDR3 nucleotides: TGCGCCAGCAGCTTGGCGGCGGGGGGGCCTCCGGGTACGCAGTATTTT. Its translation is CASSLAAGGPPGTQYF. The full variable domain, in which reference TRBV5-1 and TRBJ2-3 provide the parts outside the CDR3, is KAGVTQTPRYLIKTRGQQVTLSCSPISGHRSVSWYQQTPGQGLQFLFEYFSETQRNKGNFPGRFSGRQFSNSRSEMNVSTLELGDSALYLCASSLAAGGPPGTQYFGPGTRLTVL.

V is TRBV30 and J is TRBJ2-3, with 7 nucleotides matching TRBD1. After removal of 0 bases from V and 3 bases from J, the junction contained 3 bases not matched to a gene. This CDR3 is 14 amino acids long. Germline V lookup: CDR1 GTSNPN, CDR2 SVGIG (reference sequence). The chain's CDR3 is CAWSVRDSTDTQYF. CDR3 sequence (DNA): TGTGCCTGGAGTGTACGGGACAGTACAGATACGCAGTATTTT.

The chain uses TRBV12-5 and TRBJ2-3; perhaps TRBD1 as D (5 bases). Per the germline V gene, CDR1 is LGHNT and CDR2 is FRNRAP. This CDR3 is built from 15 residues. The germline V and J ends were trimmed by 7 bases and 0 bases, with 14 bases remaining between them. The CDR3 region is CASAFRGASTDTQYF. The DNA for the CDR3 is TGTGCTAGTGCCTTTAGGGGCGCGAGCACAGATACGCAGTATTTT.

The chain has TRBV14 and TRBJ1-6; 7 bases align to TRBD1. Trimming took 0 bases from V and 4 from J; bases not matched to a gene: 6. CDR3 length: 17 residues. Germline values: CDR1 SGHDN, CDR2 FVKESK. As DNA, the CDR3 is TGTGCCAGCAGCCAAGATCTTGGGGGACAGTATAATTCACCCCTCCACTTT. Translation gives CASSQDLGGQYNSPLHF.

Details on this clone: At the DNA level, this CDR3 is encoded by other sequences in the same sample as well. The chain has TRBV7-9 and TRBJ2-7; D could derive from TRBD1 or TRBD2 (5 bases each). The CDR3 loop spans 13 amino acids. Germline values: CDR1 SEHNR, CDR2 FQNEAQ (reference sequence). With 5 bases removed from V and 4 bases from J, the gap between germline ends came to 12 bases. The CDR3 DNA is TGTGCCAGCAGCCCGGGACCTAATTACGAGCAGTACTTC. Its translation: CASSPGPNYEQYF.

The V gene is TRBV27, the J gene TRBJ1-1; no reliable D call. V was clipped by 2 bases and J by 1 base, with 11 bases between them. This CDR3 contains 15 residues. Germline V CDR1 and CDR2: MNHEY, SMNVEV (reference sequence). The CDR3 DNA reads TGTGCCAGCAGTTTACTCGGGAGCACGAACACTGAAGCTTTCTTT. Protein: CASSLLGSTNTEAFF.

The rearrangement joins TRBV4-3 to TRBJ1-1, with a tentative D call TRBD1 (5 bases). V lost 4 bases and J lost 7, with 22 bases in between. The CDR3 runs to 16 residues. The germline V gene encodes CDR1 LGHNA and CDR2 YSLEER. CDR3 nucleotides: TGCGCCAGCAGCCGAAGGAAATCCGGGGGGTACGGTGAAGCTTTCTTT. Translation gives CASSRRKSGGYGEAFF.

For the CDR3, the DNA is TGTGCCAGCAGTGATCCCCGGGACGGACTTATCGACAATTCACCCCTCCACTTT. Translation gives CASSDPRDGLIDNSPLHF. The rearrangement links TRBV6-1 to TRBJ1-6; TRBD1 might be the D (5 bases). The germline gives CDR1 MNHNS, CDR2 SASEGT. With 3 bases removed from V and 7 bases from J, the gap between germline ends came to 22 bases. The CDR3 sequence is 18 residues long.

This clone was counted only a few times. The chain has TRBV19 and TRBJ2-7, with D perhaps TRBD1 or TRBD2 (5 bases each). Germline CDR1 and CDR2: LNHDA and SQIVND (reference sequence). This CDR3 comprises 11 residues. Trimming removed 10 bases at V and 0 bases at J, with 7 bases between. CDR3 protein: CATGGSYEQYF. CDR3 bases: TGTGCCACTGGGGGCTCCTACGAGCAGTACTTC. Variable domain in full (rest from reference TRBV19 and TRBJ2-7): DGGITQSPKYLFRKEGQNVTLSCEQNLNHDAMYWYRQDPGQGLRLIYYSQIVNDFQKGDIAEGYSVSREKKESFPLTVTSAQKNPTAFYLCATGGSYEQYFGPGTRLTVT.

V and J are TRBV18 and TRBJ1-1; D remains ambiguous. The germline V and J ends were trimmed by 5 bases and 5 bases, with 15 bases remaining between them. In germline, CDR1 is KGHSH, CDR2 LQKENI. This CDR3 is built from 14 residues. The CDR3 protein is CASSSRGDGTEAFF. In DNA form, the CDR3 reads TGTGCCAGCTCATCGCGGGGTGACGGGACTGAAGCTTTCTTT.

This chain connects TRBV2 to TRBJ1-2, with a possible D match to TRBD1 (5 bases). CDR3 length equals 13 residues. The germline gives CDR1 SNHLY, CDR2 FYNNEI. The ends were cut back, 11 bases at V and 4 bases at J, with 17 bases in the middle. The CDR3 nucleotides read TGTGCCTCCCACGATGGGGGAGCCTATGGCTACACCTTC. It codes for CASHDGGAYGYTF.

This clone has a handful of counts. This chain links TRBV20-1 with TRBJ1-1; D possibly corresponds to TRBD1 (6 bases). Trimming removed 3 bases at V and 8 bases at J, with 10 bases between. CDR1 and CDR2 from the germline V gene are DFQATT and SNEGSKA (reference sequence). This CDR3 is 11 amino acids long. CDR3 loop: CSASGGGEAFF. CDR3 DNA: TGCAGTGCTAGCGGGGGCGGGGAAGCTTTCTTT.

In this sample, this clone turned up a few times. The V call is TRBV29-1, the J call TRBJ1-2; no clear D gene. The CDR3 runs 11 residues. Per the germline V gene, CDR1 is SQVTM and CDR2 is ANQGSEA. The ends were cut back, 4 bases at V and 2 bases at J, with 5 bases in the middle. The DNA of the CDR3 is TGCAGCGTTGGAGGGAACTATGGCTACACCTTC. It yields the protein CSVGGNYGYTF.

In this sample, this clone turned up a few times. The rearrangement links TRBV29-1 to TRBJ1-2, with a possible D match to TRBD1 (6 bases). CDR1 is SQVTM, CDR2 ANQGSEA, per germline. The CDR3 has 13 residues. Trimming shortened V by 6 bases and J by 8 bases, and 19 bases separated the two germline ends. The DNA for the CDR3 is TGCAGCGTGACAGGACCCTCCGAAAGGGGCTACACCTTC. Protein product: CSVTGPSERGYTF.

This clone has a handful of counts. This chain links TRBV29-1 with TRBJ1-1, with D unclear. The CDR3 runs to 11 residues. The germline V gene has CDR1 SQVTM and CDR2 ANQGSEA. V gave up 6 bases and J gave up 3 bases, with 8 bases separating them. The CDR3, as DNA: TGCAGCGTCGAACTGTACACTGAAGCTTTCTTT. Amino acids: CSVELYTEAFF.

This clone has just a few counts. This sequence joins TRBV6-1 and TRBJ1-1; tentative D call: TRBD1 (5 bases). V lost 4 bases, J lost 1 base, and 16 bases lay in between. The CDR3 extends over 16 amino acids. Germline V gives CDR1 MNHNS, CDR2 SASEGT. The CDR3 DNA follows: TGTGCCAGCAGTGTTAAGCCGGGACCTACGAACACTGAAGCTTTCTTT. It codes for CASSVKPGPTNTEAFF.

This sequence joins TRBV9 and TRBJ1-3; D is possibly TRBD1 (5 bases). V was shortened by 1 base and J by 4 bases, with 9 bases between the two germline ends. This CDR3 is built from 14 residues. Germline V gene lookup returns CDR1 SGDLS and CDR2 YYNGEE. CDR3 protein: CASSVRGTGNTIYF. The DNA for the CDR3 is TGTGCCAGCAGCGTAAGAGGGACCGGAAACACCATATATTTT.

The chain employs TRBV13 and TRBJ1-2; D uncertain. The length of the CDR3 is 15 residues. Trimming stripped 5 bases from V and 6 bases from J, with 19 bases between. Germline CDR1 reads PRHDT; CDR2 reads FYEKMQ (reference sequence). CDR3 in amino acids: CASSPRTEEDNGYTF. CDR3 coding DNA: TGTGCCAGCAGCCCAAGGACTGAAGAGGATAATGGCTACACCTTC.

The V and J genes are TRBV29-1 and TRBJ2-7; 7 positions agree with TRBD1. CDR1 and CDR2 (germline): SQVTM, ANQGSEA. V lost 7 bases to trimming and J lost 4 bases; unmatched junction nucleotides: 7. This CDR3 region has 12 residues. The CDR3 loop reads CSGIGDSYEQYF. CDR3 nucleotides: TGCAGCGGTATCGGGGACAGTTACGAGCAGTACTTC.

The gene calls are TRBV7-9 and TRBJ2-3; D is possibly TRBD1 (6 bases). Germline CDR1 is SEHNR and CDR2 is FQNEAQ (reference sequence). The V gene lost 5 bases and the J gene lost 7 bases, with 22 bases spanning the gap. The CDR3 loop spans 16 amino acids. CDR3 bases: TGTGCCAGCAGCCCCAAAGGGGACGGACAGCATCATACGCAGTATTTT. It encodes CASSPKGDGQHHTQYF.